A selection of T cell receptor beta chains follows, all from one sample in a study of blood T cell repertoires in COVID-19. Here immunoSEQ multiplex PCR was the method, and the copy in TCRdb shows in-frame clones only, minus some. Counted here are 250,000 or so clones, around four fifths occurring once; the ten biggest clones make up 4.7%. The sequenced sample was peripheral blood. The receptors stem from a woman between 65 and 79 years old with acute or convalescent COVID-19. Both conserved end residues are part of each CDR3. A D gene is named only where the DNA matches it firmly. Clone size is stated in some rows and not others, as once, few, many or a class when expanded.

D gene	V gene	J gene	clone size	CDR3 protein	CDR3 DNA
TRBD1	TRBV19	TRBJ1-1	-	CASSIGTGNTFDTEAFF	TGTGCCAGTAGTATCGGGACAGGGAACACCTTTGACACTGAAGCTTTCTTT
TRBD1	TRBV19	TRBJ1-2	-	CASHRHLGQGPANYGYTF	TGTGCCAGTCACAGGCATCTGGGACAGGGCCCAGCTAACTATGGCTACACCTTC
TRBD2	TRBV6-1	TRBJ2-1	-	CASSESSGVYNEQFF	TGTGCCAGCAGTGAATCTAGCGGGGTCTACAATGAGCAGTTCTTC
-	TRBV7-2	TRBJ2-3	-	CASSSFLSTDTQYF	TGTGCCAGCAGCTCCTTCCTGAGCACAGATACGCAGTATTTT
-	TRBV10-2	TRBJ2-1	-	CASRSPGVEQFF	TGCGCCAGCAGGTCCCCAGGGGTCGAGCAGTTCTTC
TRBD1	TRBV25-1	TRBJ2-7	-	CASSVGTGGSYEQYF	TGTGCCAGCAGTGTTGGGACAGGGGGCTCCTACGAGCAGTACTTC
-	TRBV7-9	TRBJ2-2	-	CASSPPGVLGTGELFF	TGTGCCAGCAGCCCCCCCGGGGTTCTTGGCACCGGGGAGCTGTTTTTT
TRBD1	TRBV28	TRBJ1-2	-	CASSPMDRVNYGYTF	TGTGCCAGCAGCCCAATGGACAGGGTAAACTATGGCTACACCTTC
TRBD1	TRBV7-9	TRBJ2-5	-	CASSQGQGARETQYF	TGTGCCAGCAGCCAGGGACAGGGGGCGCGGGAGACCCAGTACTTC
TRBD1	TRBV19	TRBJ1-2	-	CASSIGGTENGRGYTF	TGTGCCAGTAGTATAGGGGGGACAGAGAATGGACGGGGCTACACCTTC
-	TRBV6-2/TRBV6-3	TRBJ1-1	-	CASSYSTSEAFF	TGTGCCAGCAGTTACTCGACTTCTGAAGCTTTCTTT
TRBD2	TRBV5-1	TRBJ2-3	-	CASGLAGIRDTQYF	TGCGCCAGCGGACTAGCGGGGATCAGGGATACGCAGTATTTT
TRBD2	TRBV5-7	TRBJ2-7	-	CASSRRGSGGAGYEQYF	TGTGCCAGCAGCCGACGCGGGAGCGGGGGGGCTGGATACGAGCAGTACTTC
-	TRBV12-3/TRBV12-4	TRBJ2-2	-	CASSYISGELFF	TGTGCCAGCAGTTACATCTCCGGGGAGCTGTTTTTT
TRBD1	TRBV5-3	TRBJ1-5	-	CARRWDRGKSNQPQHF	TGTGCCAGAAGATGGGACAGGGGAAAAAGCAATCAGCCCCAGCATTTT
TRBD1	TRBV4-1	TRBJ1-4	-	CASSQIGTAQNEKLFF	TGCGCCAGCAGCCAAATTGGGACAGCCCAAAATGAAAAACTGTTTTTT
TRBD2	TRBV10-3	TRBJ2-2	-	CAIRPSGGGTGELFF	TGTGCCATCCGGCCTAGCGGGGGAGGTACCGGGGAGCTGTTTTTT
-	TRBV10-3	TRBJ2-7	-	CAISPTGYEQYF	TGTGCCATCAGTCCAACAGGGTACGAGCAGTACTTC
-	TRBV2	TRBJ1-5	-	CASKEGWNNQPQHF	TGTGCCAGCAAGGAGGGGTGGAACAATCAGCCCCAGCATTTT
TRBD1	TRBV3-1/TRBV3-2	TRBJ1-6	-	CASSPTGVGSPLHF	TGTGCCAGCAGCCCGACAGGGGTGGGTTCACCCCTCCACTTT
-	TRBV27	TRBJ2-1	few	CASSRPGGNNEQFF	TGTGCCAGCAGCCGACCAGGGGGGAACAATGAGCAGTTCTTC
TRBD1	TRBV4-2	TRBJ1-2	-	CASSQDTGQSYGYTF	TGTGCCAGCAGCCAAGATACGGGACAGTCCTATGGCTACACCTTC
TRBD1	TRBV5-4	TRBJ2-1	-	CASSPPPGQGNNEQFF	TGTGCCAGCAGCCCCCCCCCGGGACAGGGGAACAATGAGCAGTTCTTC
TRBD1	TRBV3-1/TRBV3-2	TRBJ2-2	-	CASSPLQGAGELFF	TGTGCCAGCAGCCCGTTACAGGGGGCCGGGGAGCTGTTTTTT
-	TRBV2	TRBJ1-1	-	CASMRAYTEAFF	TGTGCCAGCATGAGGGCCTACACTGAAGCTTTCTTT
-	TRBV7-8	TRBJ1-5	-	CASSLHIQQDQPQHF	TGTGCCAGCAGCCTCCATATACAGCAAGATCAGCCCCAGCATTTT
-	TRBV28	TRBJ1-1	-	CASSLEGRTEAFF	TGTGCCAGCAGTTTAGAGGGCCGGACTGAAGCTTTCTTT
-	TRBV27	TRBJ2-7	-	CASYRRAGPPYEQYF	TGTGCCAGCTACCGACGAGCAGGGCCCCCTTACGAGCAGTACTTC